The 8 T cell receptor beta chains listed next were all sequenced from one sample in a study of PD-L1 blockade in urothelial cancer. The time point: pretreatment peripheral blood. Sequencing was performed with immunoSEQ multiplex PCR; in TCRdb, only in-frame clones are kept and a portion is missing. Counted here are 45,000 to 60,000 clones, roughly four fifths occurring once; the ten biggest clones make up approximately 1.9%. The material sequenced was PBMCs, taken around atezolizumab (anti-PD-L1) treatment. Receptors were obtained from a man aged 45 to 65 with urothelial cancer.

The table lists this clone with a few counts. This sequence joins TRBV15 and TRBJ1-3; maybe TRBD1 (6 bases). The CDR3 length is 14 residues. Germline CDR1 and CDR2: LNHNV and YYDKDF (reference sequence). Trimming left V 10 bases short and J 2 bases short, with 15 bases between. The CDR3, as DNA: TGTGCCATAAAACAGGGTACGGCTGGAAACACCATATATTTT. Encoded protein: CAIKQGTAGNTIYF.

This chain uses TRBV7-8 with TRBJ2-7; 7 bases are a match to TRBD2. Trimming cost V 7 bases and J 0 bases; bases outside gene matches: 6. The CDR3 is 14 amino acids. The germline CDR1 and CDR2 sequences are SGHVS and FQNEAQ. The CDR3 sequence: CASKRDGSSYEQYF. The CDR3 nucleotides read TGTGCCAGCAAGCGGGACGGAAGCTCCTACGAGCAGTACTTC.

This clone appeared once. The chain combines TRBV14 with TRBJ1-2; D is undetermined. Germline V gives CDR1 SGHDN, CDR2 FVKESK. The CDR3 length is 15 residues. With 2 bases removed from V and 2 bases from J, the gap between germline ends came to 12 bases. CDR3 protein: CASSQNRRVNYGYTF. CDR3 nucleotide sequence: TGTGCCAGCAGCCAAAATCGGAGGGTAAACTATGGCTACACCTTC.

The chain uses TRBV5-5 and TRBJ2-4; TRBD1 agrees at 11 bases. There are 14 residues in the CDR3. Germline loops: CDR1 SGHKS, CDR2 YYEKEE (reference sequence). V trimming: 4 bases; J trimming: 6 bases; junction bases outside the gene matches: 3. CDR3 DNA sequence: TGTGCCAGCAGCATAGGGACAGGGGGAAACATTCAGTACTTC. It is translated as CASSIGTGGNIQYF. Using reference TRBV5-5 and TRBJ2-4 for the parts outside the CDR3, the full variable domain is DAGVTQSPTHLIKTRGQQVTLRCSPISGHKSVSWYQQVLGQGPQFIFQYYEKEERGRGNFPDRFSARQFPNYSSELNVNALLLGDSALYLCASSIGTGGNIQYFGAGTRLSVL.

This chain joins TRBV7-2 and TRBJ1-3; 8 bases match TRBD1. The germline V gene encodes CDR1 SGHTA and CDR2 FQGNSA. After removal of 3 bases from V and 8 bases from J, the junction contained 6 bases not matched to a gene. The CDR3 is 14 residues long. The DNA for the CDR3 is TGTGCCAGCAGCTTTCGGACAGGGAGGGACACCATATATTTT. Amino acid sequence: CASSFRTGRDTIYF. The complete variable domain, with remaining parts taken from reference TRBV7-2 and TRBJ1-3, reads GAGVSQSPSNKVTEKGKDVELRCDPISGHTALYWYRQSLGQGLEFLIYFQGNSAPDKSGLPSDRFSAERTGGSVSTLTIQRTQQEDSAVYLCASSFRTGRDTIYFGEGSWLTVV.

This rearrangement joins TRBV7-2 to TRBJ2-3; TRBD2 matches at 11 bases. The J segment lost 2 bases and the V segment lost 3 bases, leaving 13 bases of the junction unmatched. The CDR3 covers 19 residues. From germline, CDR1 is SGHTA and CDR2 FQGNSA. CDR3 sequence: CASSLRLAGNSAPTDTQYF. The CDR3 region has the DNA TGTGCCAGCAGCTTGAGACTAGCGGGGAATAGTGCCCCCACAGATACGCAGTATTTT.

The chain couples TRBV6-5 to TRBJ2-1, with 7 bases that match TRBD1. The germline gives CDR1 MNHEY, CDR2 SVGAGI. After removal of 2 bases from V and 3 bases from J, the junction contained 4 bases not matched to a gene. The CDR3 has 15 amino acids. The CDR3 protein is CASSYATGNYNEQFF. The CDR3 DNA sequence: TGTGCCAGCAGTTACGCGACAGGGAACTACAATGAGCAGTTCTTC.

The rearrangement links TRBV6-1 to TRBJ2-1; D gene ambiguous. The CDR3 length is 12 residues. With 3 bases removed from V and 7 bases from J, the gap between germline ends came to 7 bases. Germline V CDR1 and CDR2: MNHNS, SASEGT. The CDR3 loop reads CASSDLLNEQFF. The CDR3 DNA is TGTGCCAGCAGTGACCTCCTGAATGAGCAGTTCTTC.